The 23 T cell receptor beta chains given below trace back to one sample, sequenced in a study of T cells after yellow fever vaccination. TCRdb independently ran MiXCR on the 5' RACE reads; one entry per CDR3 protein. This sample has 70,000 or so distinct CDR3 sequences, with around 6.2% found just once. The sample consisted of CD4+ T cells sorted from PBMCs, taken approximately 16 days after the first yellow fever vaccination. These receptors came from a young man who received the YFV17D yellow fever vaccine.

Turning to this clonotype: Since a much larger clone is just one base distant, this may be a read error. The V call is TRBV7-2, the J call TRBJ1-4, with TRBD1 identical over 9 bases. Looked up from germline, CDR1 is SGHTA and CDR2 is FQGNSA. CDR3 length: 16 residues. This CDR3 reads CASSFDRGGSNENLFF. The CDR3 region has the DNA TGTGCCAGCAGCTTCGACAGGGGGGGGTCTAATGAAAATCTGTTTTTT.

This clonotype was picked up many times. CDR3: CASSGVWDSEQYV. The CDR3 DNA is TGTGCCAGCAGTGGAGTCTGGGACAGTGAGCAGTACGTC. The rearrangement links TRBV2 to TRBJ2-7, with 7 nucleotides matching TRBD1. Losses at the gene ends were 4 bases for V and 7 bases for J; bases not matched to a gene: 7. Germline-derived CDR1 and CDR2 are SNHLY and FYNNEI. The CDR3 covers 13 residues.

This clonotype showed up many times. V usage is TRBV11-2 and J usage is TRBJ2-5; D gene ambiguous. CDR1 is SGHAT, CDR2 FQNNGV, per germline. V lost 4 bases to trimming and J lost 7 bases, with 7 bases between them. CDR3 size: 11 residues. Written as DNA, the CDR3 is TGTGCCAGCAGCTCTGGGCGGACCCAGTACTTC. It is translated as CASSSGRTQYF.

This clonotype was counted many times. CDR3 bases: TGCGCCAGCAGCTTGGTGGCGGGGAGCACAGATACGCAGTATTTT. Its translation is CASSLVAGSTDTQYF. The chain carries TRBV5-1 and TRBJ2-3; D is possibly TRBD2 (6 bases). From germline, CDR1 is SGHRS and CDR2 YFSETQ. V was shortened by 0 bases and J by 0 bases, with 8 bases between the two germline ends. This CDR3 contains 15 residues.

The table lists this clonotype with many counts. The V and J genes are TRBV2 and TRBJ2-7; tentatively, D is TRBD2 (6 bases). Between the trimmed V and J ends, which lost 3 bases and 1 base, there was a span of 16 bases. CDR1 and CDR2 from the germline V gene are SNHLY and FYNNEI. This CDR3 has 16 residues. DNA for the CDR3: TGTGCCAGCAGTGATAGGGGCAGGGACTTTTCCTACGAGCAGTACTTC. Its translation: CASSDRGRDFSYEQYF.

This clonotype was seen many times. V usage is TRBV7-9 and J usage is TRBJ2-1; D ambiguous. Trimming stripped 8 bases from V and 8 bases from J, with 25 bases between. The CDR3 loop spans 16 amino acids. Germline lookup yields CDR1 SEHNR and CDR2 FQNEAQ (reference sequence). The CDR3 spells CASAPPFRINLHEQFF. CDR3 coding DNA: TGTGCCAGCGCCCCTCCCTTCCGCATCAATCTCCATGAGCAGTTCTTC.

This clonotype was seen repeatedly, ten times or more. The chain combines TRBV5-6 with TRBJ1-4; D call uncertain. Trimming cost V 1 base and J 4 bases, with 20 bases left between them. The V gene's germline CDR1 is SGHDT and CDR2 YYEEEE. This CDR3 is built from 18 residues. The chain's CDR3 is CASSLSTANPLLNEKLFF. Written as DNA, the CDR3 is TGTGCCAGCAGCTTGAGCACAGCCAACCCACTCCTTAATGAAAAACTGTTTTTT.

This clonotype was recorded at least ten times. The chain joins TRBV3-1 to TRBJ2-5; D is uncertain. The ends were cut back, 3 bases at V and 4 bases at J, with 6 bases in the middle. The CDR3 spans 12 residues. Germline-derived CDR1 and CDR2 are LGHDT and YNNKEL (reference sequence). DNA of the CDR3: TGTGCCAGCAGCCAGTGGGGAGAGACCCAGTACTTC. Its protein is CASSQWGETQYF.

Many counts were recorded for this clonotype. The gene calls are TRBV5-1 and TRBJ2-7; possibly TRBD1 for D (6 bases). Germline lookup yields CDR1 SGHRS and CDR2 YFSETQ. CDR3 length: 13 amino acids. Trimming left V 3 bases short and J 4 bases short, with 11 bases between. The CDR3 sequence: CASSWDTLYEQYF. In DNA, the CDR3 is TGCGCCAGCAGCTGGGACACCCTATACGAGCAGTACTTC.

V and J are TRBV9 and TRBJ2-7; TRBD1 agrees at 10 bases. J gave up 1 base and V 0 bases, and 4 bases lay outside the gene matches. The CDR3 contains 16 residues. Looked up from germline, CDR1 is SGDLS and CDR2 is YYNGEE. DNA of the CDR3: TGTGCCAGCAGCGTAGAAGGGACAGGGGTTTCCTACGAGCAGTACTTC. Protein: CASSVEGTGVSYEQYF.

This clonotype was observed many times. The rearrangement links TRBV27 to TRBJ1-1; weak D call: TRBD1 (5 bases). Trimming shortened V by 7 bases and J by 11 bases, and 20 bases separated the two germline ends. CDR1 is MNHEY and CDR2 is SMNVEV in the germline V gene (reference sequence). The CDR3 runs 13 residues. The CDR3 here is CASTLRGGSPAFF. CDR3 coding DNA: TGTGCCAGCACTCTGAGGGGAGGTTCTCCGGCTTTCTTT.

This clonotype was counted many times. The rearrangement links TRBV7-6 to TRBJ2-2, with TRBD2 identical over 9 bases. The CDR3 totals 15 residues. J lost 6 bases, V lost 3 bases, and 5 bases had no gene match. The germline CDR1 and CDR2 sequences are SGHVS and FNYEAQ. The CDR3 sequence is CASSLRGGLSGELFF. The CDR3 DNA reads TGTGCCAGCAGCTTGCGGGGGGGCTTGTCCGGGGAGCTGTTTTTT.

This clonotype was observed at least ten times. The chain recombines TRBV5-1 with TRBJ1-4, with D possibly matching TRBD1 (5 bases). Between the trimmed V and J ends, which lost 2 bases and 7 bases, there was a span of 15 bases. The germline gives CDR1 SGHRS, CDR2 YFSETQ. The CDR3 sequence is 15 residues long. CDR3 DNA sequence: TGCGCCAGCAGCTTTCTCGGGGGATCAGGTGAAAAACTGTTTTTT. The encoded protein is CASSFLGGSGEKLFF.

The V call is TRBV7-2, the J call TRBJ1-2; D gene ambiguous. Germline assignment: CDR1 SGHTA and CDR2 FQGNSA. The CDR3 totals 13 residues. Trimming took off 3 bases at V and 4 bases at J, with 9 bases between the two ends. The CDR3 DNA reads as TGTGCCAGCAGCTTTGGACGGTCCTATGGCTACACCTTC. Protein product: CASSFGRSYGYTF.

This clonotype was recorded at least ten times. V gene TRBV7-8 combines with J gene TRBJ2-1, with D maybe TRBD2 (6 bases). Trimming stripped 0 bases from V and 0 bases from J, with 9 bases between. The CDR3 loop spans 16 amino acids. Germline assignment: CDR1 SGHVS and CDR2 FQNEAQ. The CDR3 DNA reads as TGTGCCAGCAGCTTAGCCCCGGGACTCTCCTACAATGAGCAGTTCTTC. This encodes CASSLAPGLSYNEQFF.

This clonotype was detected many times. The CDR3 DNA is TGTGCCAGCAGCTTAGTGGCCAGTAACACTGAAGCTTTCTTT. The encoded protein is CASSLVASNTEAFF. This chain links TRBV7-8 with TRBJ1-1; D ambiguous. This CDR3 region has 14 residues. Per the germline V gene, CDR1 is SGHVS and CDR2 is FQNEAQ. Trimming shortened V by 1 base and J by 2 bases, and 8 bases separated the two germline ends.

This clonotype was seen at least ten times. The J gene is TRBJ2-7, the V gene TRBV28; TRBD2 agrees at 10 bases. Germline values: CDR1 MDHEN, CDR2 SYDVKM. V dropped 6 bases and J dropped 7; count of bases not matched to a gene: 9. This CDR3 region has 14 residues. CDR3 region: CASRHSGGASEQYV. As DNA, the CDR3 is TGTGCCAGCAGGCACAGCGGGGGGGCAAGTGAGCAGTACGTC.

This clonotype was observed many times. The chain is built from TRBV6-2 or TRBV6-3 and TRBJ2-5; 13 bases map to TRBD2. J gave up 2 bases and V 4 bases, and 4 bases lay outside the gene matches. Germline V gives CDR1 MNHEY, CDR2 SVGEGT. The CDR3 is made up of 16 amino acids. The CDR3 sequence is CASSSTSGGLQETQYF. The CDR3 region has the DNA TGTGCCAGCAGTTCGACTAGCGGGGGGTTACAAGAGACCCAGTACTTC.

Many counts were recorded for this clonotype. The chain uses TRBV18 and TRBJ2-3, with no clear D. Germline CDR1 reads KGHSH; CDR2 reads LQKENI. Trimming removed 0 bases from V and 1 base from J, with 5 bases in between. The CDR3 extends over 14 amino acids. The CDR3 DNA sequence: TGTGCCAGCTCACCACCAACCCGCACAGATACGCAGTATTTT. As protein: CASSPPTRTDTQYF.

This clonotype occurred many times. The chain combines TRBV24-1 with TRBJ2-2; D might be TRBD1 or TRBD2, each matching 5 bases. CDR3 size: 13 residues. Trimming shortened V by 3 bases and J by 9 bases, and 10 bases separated the two germline ends. The germline gives CDR1 KGHDR, CDR2 SFDVKD. CDR3 nucleotides: TGTGCCACCAGTGATATCGGGGACCGGGAGCTGTTTTTT. Its protein product is CATSDIGDRELFF.

This clonotype was counted ten times or more. The V call is TRBV11-2, the J call TRBJ2-5, with TRBD2 matching 10 bases. Germline V gene data show CDR1 as SGHAT and CDR2 as FQNNGV. V gave up 4 bases and J gave up 4 bases; unmatched junction bases: 9. The CDR3 is 16 residues long. CDR3 residues: CASSSLSGGAGETQYF. The CDR3 nucleotides read TGTGCCAGCAGCTCCCTCAGCGGGGGGGCGGGAGAGACCCAGTACTTC.

At least ten counts were recorded for this clonotype. V usage is TRBV7-2 and J usage is TRBJ2-7; 7 nucleotides line up with TRBD1. This CDR3 is built from 14 residues. Germline-derived CDR1 and CDR2 are SGHTA and FQGNSA. The V gene end was trimmed by 4 bases and the J gene end by 4 bases; junction bases not matched to a gene: 7. CDR3 region: CASSSGGPSYEQYF. For the CDR3, the DNA is TGTGCCAGCAGCTCAGGGGGTCCCTCTTACGAGCAGTACTTC.

There are many counts of this clonotype. V gene TRBV5-1 combines with J gene TRBJ1-4; tentative D call: TRBD1 (5 bases). Germline assignment: CDR1 SGHRS and CDR2 YFSETQ. The CDR3 length is 14 residues. The V gene lost 4 bases and the J gene lost 7 bases, with 14 bases spanning the gap. The CDR3 region has the DNA TGCGCCAGCAGCCTTCAGGGTAGTGGTGAAAAACTGTTTTTT. This encodes CASSLQGSGEKLFF.